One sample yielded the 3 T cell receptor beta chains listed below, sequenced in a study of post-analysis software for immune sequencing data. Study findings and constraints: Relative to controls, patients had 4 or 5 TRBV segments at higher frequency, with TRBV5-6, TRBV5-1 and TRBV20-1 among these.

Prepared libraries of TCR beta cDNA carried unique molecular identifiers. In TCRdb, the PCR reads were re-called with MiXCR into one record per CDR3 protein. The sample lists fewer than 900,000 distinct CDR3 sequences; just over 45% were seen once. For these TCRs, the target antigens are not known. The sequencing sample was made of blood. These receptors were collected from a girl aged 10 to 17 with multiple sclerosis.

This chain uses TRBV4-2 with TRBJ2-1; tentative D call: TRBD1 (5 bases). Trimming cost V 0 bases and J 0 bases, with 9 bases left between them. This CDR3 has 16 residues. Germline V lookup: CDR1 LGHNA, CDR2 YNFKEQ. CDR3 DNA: TGTGCCAGCAGCCAAGATGGGGCCAGCTCCTACAATGAGCAGTTCTTC. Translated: CASSQDGASSYNEQFF.

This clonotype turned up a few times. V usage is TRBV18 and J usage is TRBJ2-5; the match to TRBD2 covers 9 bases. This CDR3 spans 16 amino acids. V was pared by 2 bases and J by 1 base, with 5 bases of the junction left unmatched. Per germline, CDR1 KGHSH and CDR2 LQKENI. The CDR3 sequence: CASSPVAGGLQETQYF. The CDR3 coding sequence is TGTGCCAGCTCACCAGTGGCGGGAGGGCTCCAAGAGACCCAGTACTTC.

The CDR3 nucleotides are TGTGCCAGCAGCTTAAGGACTCGAGGGGGCACCTATGGCTACACCTTC. Amino acids: CASSLRTRGGTYGYTF. The rearrangement joins TRBV7-8 to TRBJ1-2; 7 bases are a match to TRBD1. V shed 2 bases, J shed 4 bases, and the junction held 10 bases outside the gene matches. This CDR3 is built from 16 residues. The germline gives CDR1 SGHVS, CDR2 FQNEAQ. Full variable domain (rest looked up from reference TRBV7-8 and TRBJ1-2): GAGVSQSPRYKVAKRGQDVALRCDPISGHVSLFWYQQALGQGPEFLTYFQNEAQLDKSGLPSDRFFAERPEGSVSTLKIQRTQQEDSAVYLCASSLRTRGGTYGYTFGSGTRLTVV.